This T cell receptor (beta chain) comes out of a study of low-dose radiotherapy and immunotherapy resistance in tumors. Study overall: Fractions of 1 Gy went to Cohort 2 every two weeks, for 13 Gy over 26 weeks. Ipilimumab 1 mg/kg every six weeks, together with nivolumab 240 mg every two weeks, was given intravenously to patients. It was every two weeks, one day before radiation and immunotherapy, that intravenous cyclophosphamide 200 mg/m2 was given.

CDR1 and CDR2 from the germline V gene are MNHNS and SASEGT. V lost 1 base and J lost 7, with 5 bases in between. CDR3 length equals 11 residues. Primers targeting TRAV and TRBV primed first-strand cDNA, covering alpha and beta chains. TCRs underwent 15 to 25 PCR cycles of amplification with a constant-region primer and V-primer adapter. TCRdb reprocessed the reads via MiXCR and lists one record per CDR3 protein. The table lists some 13,000 distinct CDR3 sequences, more than 60% of them singletons. V and J are TRBV6-1 and TRBJ2-7; D remains ambiguous. The origin of this receptor is a human donor with advanced metastatic prostate, ovarian, gallbladder or colorectal cancer (not recorded which). This table probably holds off-target reads from a library built for another chain. CDR3 amino acids: CASSEEREQYF. In DNA, the CDR3 is TGTGCCAGCAGTGAAGAGAGAGAGCAGTACTTC.